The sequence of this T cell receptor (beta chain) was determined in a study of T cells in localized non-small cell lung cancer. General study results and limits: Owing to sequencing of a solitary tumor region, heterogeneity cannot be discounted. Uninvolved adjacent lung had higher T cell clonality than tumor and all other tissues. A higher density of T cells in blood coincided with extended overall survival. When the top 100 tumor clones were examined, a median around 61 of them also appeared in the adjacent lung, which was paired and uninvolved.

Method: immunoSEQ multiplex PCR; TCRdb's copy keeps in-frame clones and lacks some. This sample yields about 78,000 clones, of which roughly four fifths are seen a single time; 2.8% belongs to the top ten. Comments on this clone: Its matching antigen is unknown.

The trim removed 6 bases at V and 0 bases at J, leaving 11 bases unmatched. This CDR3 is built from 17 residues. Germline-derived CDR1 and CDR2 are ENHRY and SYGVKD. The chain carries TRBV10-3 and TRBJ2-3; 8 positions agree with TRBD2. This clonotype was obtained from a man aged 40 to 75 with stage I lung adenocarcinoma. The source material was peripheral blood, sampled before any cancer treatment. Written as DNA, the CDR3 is TGTGCCATCAGGGAAGGCGTTGCGGGAGGCAGCACAGATACGCAGTATTTT. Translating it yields CAIREGVAGGSTDTQYF.